This TCR beta chain was identified in a study of OX40 agonist ivuxolimab in advanced cancers. TCRdb keeps only in-frame clones here, not all; method: immunoSEQ multiplex PCR. This sample has roughly 150,000 clones, with 94% found just once. Here the sequenced sample was CD4+ or CD8+ T cells sorted from blood, taken in a trial of the OX40 agonist ivuxolimab. The receptor was derived from an adult with an advanced solid tumor such as melanoma, head and neck, liver or kidney cancer.

The CDR3 spells CASSHWTGGSPGAQHF. In nucleotides, the CDR3 is TGTGCCAGCAGTCACTGGACAGGGGGATCCCCAGGGGCCCAGCATTTT. J is TRBJ1-5 and V is TRBV6-5; TRBD1 matches at 10 bases. V shed 5 bases and J 11 bases; nucleotides not matched to a gene: 15. The CDR3 totals 16 residues. Germline V gene sequence: CDR1 MNHEY, CDR2 SVGAGI.